The 2 T cell receptor beta chains below all came from one sample that was sequenced in a study of T cells in narcolepsy. Libraries were prepared by immunoSEQ multiplex PCR; TCRdb keeps only in-frame clonotypes and omits some of them. The sample has just over 20,000 clones, under 95% seen once. The sample was CD45RA- memory CD4+ T cells from PBMCs. The receptors were sampled from a human donor with narcolepsy.

Comment on this clone: The germline gene is not matched at one end of the junction; a read error may be the cause. V usage is TRBV7-7 and J usage is TRBJ2-7, with TRBD1 identical over 10 bases. This CDR3 comprises 14 residues. Germline V gene data show CDR1 as SSHAT and CDR2 as FNYEAQ (reference sequence). The CDR3 DNA reads as TGTGCTAGCAGCATCGGGACAGGGGCCTACGAGCAGTACTTC. Translating it yields CASSIGTGAYEQYF.

The CDR3 coding sequence is TGTGCCAGCAGCCAAGTGGAGGGAGGAGGGGGCAATGAGCAGTTCTTC. This translates into CASSQVEGGGGNEQFF. The J gene is TRBJ2-1, the V gene TRBV4-2; D might be TRBD1 or TRBD2, each matching 6 bases. CDR1 is LGHNA, CDR2 YNFKEQ, per germline. V was trimmed by 1 base and J by 6 bases, leaving 16 bases between them. This CDR3 is built from 16 residues.